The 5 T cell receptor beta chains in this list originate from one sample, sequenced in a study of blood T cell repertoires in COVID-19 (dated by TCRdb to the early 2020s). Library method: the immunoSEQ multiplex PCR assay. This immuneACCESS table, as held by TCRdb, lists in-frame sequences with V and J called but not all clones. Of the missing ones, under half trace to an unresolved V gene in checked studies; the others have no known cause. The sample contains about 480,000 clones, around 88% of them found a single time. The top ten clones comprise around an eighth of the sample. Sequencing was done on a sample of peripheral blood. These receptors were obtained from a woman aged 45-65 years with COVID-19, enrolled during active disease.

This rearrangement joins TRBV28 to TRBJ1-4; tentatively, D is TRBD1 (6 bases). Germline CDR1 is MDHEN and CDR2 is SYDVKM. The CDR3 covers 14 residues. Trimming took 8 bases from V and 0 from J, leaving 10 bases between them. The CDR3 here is CASGGAATNEKLFF. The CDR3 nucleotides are TGTGCCAGCGGGGGGGCGGCAACTAATGAAAAACTGTTTTTT.

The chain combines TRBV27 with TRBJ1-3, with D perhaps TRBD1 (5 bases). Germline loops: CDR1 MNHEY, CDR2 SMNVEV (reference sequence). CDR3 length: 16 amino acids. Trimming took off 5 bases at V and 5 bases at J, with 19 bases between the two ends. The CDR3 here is CASSPQTVNDRNTIYF. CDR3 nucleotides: TGTGCCAGCAGTCCTCAGACAGTAAATGATCGAAACACCATATATTTT.

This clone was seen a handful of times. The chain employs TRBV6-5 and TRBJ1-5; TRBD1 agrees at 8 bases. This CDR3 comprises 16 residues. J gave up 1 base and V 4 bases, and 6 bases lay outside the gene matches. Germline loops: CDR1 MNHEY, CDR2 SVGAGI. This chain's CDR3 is CASSFGQGVSNQPQHF. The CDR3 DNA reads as TGTGCCAGCAGTTTCGGACAGGGTGTAAGCAATCAGCCCCAGCATTTT.

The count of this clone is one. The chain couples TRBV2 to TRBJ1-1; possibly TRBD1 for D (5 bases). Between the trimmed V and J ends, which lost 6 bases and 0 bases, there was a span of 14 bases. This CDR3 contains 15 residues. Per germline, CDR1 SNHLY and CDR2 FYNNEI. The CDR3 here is CASRKGREMNTEAFF. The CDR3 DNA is TGTGCCAGCAGAAAGGGGAGGGAAATGAACACTGAAGCTTTCTTT.

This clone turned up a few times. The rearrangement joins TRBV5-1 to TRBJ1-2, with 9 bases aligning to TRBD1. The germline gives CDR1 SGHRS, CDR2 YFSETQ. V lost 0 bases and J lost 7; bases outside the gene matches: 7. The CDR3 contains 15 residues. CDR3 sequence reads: CASSLVAGTGSGYTF. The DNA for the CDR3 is TGCGCCAGCAGCTTGGTAGCTGGGACAGGGAGTGGCTACACCTTC.